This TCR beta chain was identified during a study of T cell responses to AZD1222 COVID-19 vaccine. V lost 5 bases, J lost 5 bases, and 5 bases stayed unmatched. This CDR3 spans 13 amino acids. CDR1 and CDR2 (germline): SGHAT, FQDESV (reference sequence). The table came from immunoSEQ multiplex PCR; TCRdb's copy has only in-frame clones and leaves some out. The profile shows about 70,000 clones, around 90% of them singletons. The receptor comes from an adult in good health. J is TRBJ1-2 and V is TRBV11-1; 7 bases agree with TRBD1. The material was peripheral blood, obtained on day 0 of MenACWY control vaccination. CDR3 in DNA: TGTGCCAGCAGCGCGACAGGGTTGTATGGCTACACCTTC. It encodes CASSATGLYGYTF.